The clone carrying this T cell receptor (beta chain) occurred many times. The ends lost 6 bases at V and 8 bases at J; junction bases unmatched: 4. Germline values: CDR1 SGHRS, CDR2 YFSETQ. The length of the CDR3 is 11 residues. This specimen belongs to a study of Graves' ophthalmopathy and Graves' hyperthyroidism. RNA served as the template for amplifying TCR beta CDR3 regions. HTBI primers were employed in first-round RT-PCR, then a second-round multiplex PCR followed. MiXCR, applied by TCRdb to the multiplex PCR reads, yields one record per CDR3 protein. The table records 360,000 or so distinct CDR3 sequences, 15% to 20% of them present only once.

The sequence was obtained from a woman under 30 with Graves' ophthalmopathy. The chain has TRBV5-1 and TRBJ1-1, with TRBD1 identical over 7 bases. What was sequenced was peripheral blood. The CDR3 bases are TGCGCCAGCACATCCAGGGGGGAAGCTTTCTTT. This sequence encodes CASTSRGEAFF.